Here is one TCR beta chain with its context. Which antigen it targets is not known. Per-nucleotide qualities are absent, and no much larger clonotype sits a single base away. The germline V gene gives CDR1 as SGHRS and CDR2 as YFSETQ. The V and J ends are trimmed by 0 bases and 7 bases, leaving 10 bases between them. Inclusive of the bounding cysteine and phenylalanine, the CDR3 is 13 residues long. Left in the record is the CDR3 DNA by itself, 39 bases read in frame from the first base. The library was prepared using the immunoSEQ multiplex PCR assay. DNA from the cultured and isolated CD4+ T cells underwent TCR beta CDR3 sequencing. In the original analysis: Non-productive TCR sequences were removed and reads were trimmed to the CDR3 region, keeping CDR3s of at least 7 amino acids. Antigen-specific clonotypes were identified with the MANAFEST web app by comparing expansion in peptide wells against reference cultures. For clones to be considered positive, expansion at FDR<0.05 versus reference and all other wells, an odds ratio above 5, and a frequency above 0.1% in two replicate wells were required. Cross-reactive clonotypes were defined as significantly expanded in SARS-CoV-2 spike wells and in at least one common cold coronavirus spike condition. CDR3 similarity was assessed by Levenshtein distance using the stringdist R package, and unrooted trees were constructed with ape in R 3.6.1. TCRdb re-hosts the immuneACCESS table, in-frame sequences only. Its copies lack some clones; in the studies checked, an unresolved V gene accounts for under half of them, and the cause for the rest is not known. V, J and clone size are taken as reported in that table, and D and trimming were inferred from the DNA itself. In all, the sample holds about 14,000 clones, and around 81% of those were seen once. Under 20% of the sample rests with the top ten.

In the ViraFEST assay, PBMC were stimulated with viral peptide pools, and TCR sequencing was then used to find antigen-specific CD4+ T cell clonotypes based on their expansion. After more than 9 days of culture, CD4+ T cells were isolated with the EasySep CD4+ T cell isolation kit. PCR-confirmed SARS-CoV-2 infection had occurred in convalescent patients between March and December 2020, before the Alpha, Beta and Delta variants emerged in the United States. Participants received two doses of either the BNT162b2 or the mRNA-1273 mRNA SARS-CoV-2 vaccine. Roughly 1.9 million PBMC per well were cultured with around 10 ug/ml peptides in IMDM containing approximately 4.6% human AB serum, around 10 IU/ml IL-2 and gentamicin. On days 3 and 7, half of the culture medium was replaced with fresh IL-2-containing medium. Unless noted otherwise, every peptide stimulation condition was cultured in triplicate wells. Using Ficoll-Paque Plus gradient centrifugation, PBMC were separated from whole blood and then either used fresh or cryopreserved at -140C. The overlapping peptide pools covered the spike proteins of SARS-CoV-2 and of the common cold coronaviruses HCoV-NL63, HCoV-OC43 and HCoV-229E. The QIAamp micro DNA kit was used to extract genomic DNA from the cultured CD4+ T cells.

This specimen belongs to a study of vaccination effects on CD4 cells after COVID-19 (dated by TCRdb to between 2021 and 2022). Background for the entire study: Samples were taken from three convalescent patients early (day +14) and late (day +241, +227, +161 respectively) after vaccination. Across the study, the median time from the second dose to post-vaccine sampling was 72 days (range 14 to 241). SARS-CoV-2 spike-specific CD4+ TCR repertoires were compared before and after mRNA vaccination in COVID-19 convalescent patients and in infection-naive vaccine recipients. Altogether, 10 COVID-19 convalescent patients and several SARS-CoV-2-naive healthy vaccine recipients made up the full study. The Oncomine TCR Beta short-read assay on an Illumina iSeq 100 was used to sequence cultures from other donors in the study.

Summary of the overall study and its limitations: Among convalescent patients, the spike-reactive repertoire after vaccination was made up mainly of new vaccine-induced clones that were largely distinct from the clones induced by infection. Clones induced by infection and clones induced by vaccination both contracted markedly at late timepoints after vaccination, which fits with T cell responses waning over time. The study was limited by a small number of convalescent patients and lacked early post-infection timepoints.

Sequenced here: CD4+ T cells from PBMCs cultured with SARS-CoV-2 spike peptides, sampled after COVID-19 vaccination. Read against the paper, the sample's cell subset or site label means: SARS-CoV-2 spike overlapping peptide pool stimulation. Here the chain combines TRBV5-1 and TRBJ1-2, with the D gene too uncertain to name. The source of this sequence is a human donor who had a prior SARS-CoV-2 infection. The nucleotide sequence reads TGCGCCAGCAGCTTGGACGCGGTGAGTGGCTACACCTTC. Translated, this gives CASSLDAVSGYTF.